The entry that follows covers one TCR beta chain sequence. Its antigen is unknown. Base qualities are not at hand, and no much larger clone is one base apart. CDR1 and CDR2, per the germline V gene (reference sequence), are LNHDA and SQIVND. Its CDR3 holds 16 amino acids, cysteine through phenylalanine. The only DNA kept is the CDR3, 48 bases in frame from the first base. Relative to germline, V is missing 4 bases and J is missing 0 bases, with 6 bases of the junction outside any gene match. The donors belonged to the validation cohort of around 110 subjects, which was separate from the approximately 660-subject first cohort. The data are from a study of cytomegalovirus exposure and HLA in healthy donors (TCRdb year 2017). About the investigation overall: The 500 to 800 repertoires of the first cohort and the approximately 130 validation repertoires were produced on the same platform, according to a later analysis. The aim of the study was to test whether cataloging public T cell receptors could identify signatures of past pathogen exposure. Besides the first cohort of roughly 640 subjects, a separate validation cohort made up of 120 different subjects was used. To predict cytomegalovirus infection status, the study brought together high-throughput TCR immunosequencing, statistical association of individual TCRs with disease status, and machine learning.

Overall study results and their limits: Most TCR sequences were observed very rarely across donors, whereas some public TCRs were present in many individuals. Cytomegalovirus status was reported to be diagnosed by the classifier with high specificity and sensitivity in both the original and validation cohorts. In the study, some 180 TCR beta chains were listed as associated with cytomegalovirus. It was suggested by the authors that the approach could potentially be generalized to other disease states and immunological phenotypes. All 120 or so repertoires were used to score co-occurrence in the validation cohort in a later analysis, because that analysis had no HLA typing for the cohort. A later analysis found that TCRs clustered in the first cohort also tended to co-occur in the approximately 120 validation repertoires, with approximately 93% of cluster scores above 0. A few of the identified cytomegalovirus-associated TCR beta chains were confirmed in vitro to be specific for cytomegalovirus antigens.

Libraries came from the immunoSEQ multiplex PCR assay. The published analysis was carried out like this. To diagnose cytomegalovirus status from the catalog of TCR beta chain sequences, a statistical classification framework was built. Sourced from immuneACCESS, this table was stored by TCRdb with only in-frame sequences that have V and J called. A share of the clones is absent; for the studies checked, an unresolved V gene accounts for under half, and the remainder has no known explanation. D and trimming were read from the DNA, whereas the V and J calls and clone size are those reported in that table. The sample records about 220,000 clones, just over 90% of which are singletons. The ten largest clonotypes hold more than 0.85% of the sample.

The origin of this receptor is a woman younger than 30 in good health and CMV-seronegative. The sequenced sample consisted of PBMCs. This sequence uses TRBV19 and TRBJ2-3; 8 central nucleotides agree with TRBD2. The DNA is as follows: TGTGCCAGTAGTACGAGACTAGCGCTGAGCACAGATACGCAGTATTTT. Its translation is CASSTRLALSTDTQYF.